The clone carrying this TCR beta chain was seen repeatedly, ten times or more. Trimming removed 2 bases from V and 2 bases from J, with 16 bases in between. Germline lookup yields CDR1 KGHDR and CDR2 SFDVKD. The CDR3 is 17 residues long. The data originate from a study of T-cell reconstitution after alpha-beta-depleted transplantation in children. Preparation of the TCRbeta library was carried out with unique molecular identifiers. One entry per CDR3 protein results from TCRdb running MiXCR on the PCR reads. The sample carries roughly 100,000 distinct CDR3 sequences, 7% to 9% recorded once. The TCR originated in a human donor who donated a stem cell graft to a child with congenital amegakaryocytic thrombocytopenia. This sample comprised PBMCs from the stem cell graft donor, obtained from the stem cell graft. The gene calls are TRBV24-1 and TRBJ2-3; tentatively, D is TRBD1 (6 bases). The CDR3 here is CATSDYSDRDYTDTQYF. CDR3 DNA sequence: TGTGCCACCAGTGATTACTCGGACAGAGATTACACAGATACGCAGTATTTT.